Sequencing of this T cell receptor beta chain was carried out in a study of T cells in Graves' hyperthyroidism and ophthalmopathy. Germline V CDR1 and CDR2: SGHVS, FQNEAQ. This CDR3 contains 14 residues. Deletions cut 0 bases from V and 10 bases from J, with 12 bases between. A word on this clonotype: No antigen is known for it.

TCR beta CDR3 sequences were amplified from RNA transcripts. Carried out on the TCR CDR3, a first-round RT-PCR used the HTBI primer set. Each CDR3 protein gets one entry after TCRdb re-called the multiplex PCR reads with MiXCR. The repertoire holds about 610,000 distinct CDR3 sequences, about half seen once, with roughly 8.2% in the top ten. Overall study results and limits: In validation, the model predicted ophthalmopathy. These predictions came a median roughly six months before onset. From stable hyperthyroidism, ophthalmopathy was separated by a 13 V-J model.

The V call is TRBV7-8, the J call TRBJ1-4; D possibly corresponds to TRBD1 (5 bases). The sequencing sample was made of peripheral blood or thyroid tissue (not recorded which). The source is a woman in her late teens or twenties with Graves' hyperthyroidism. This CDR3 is CASSLAAGTGKLFF. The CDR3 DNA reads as TGTGCCAGCAGCTTAGCTGCAGGGACCGGAAAACTGTTTTTT.